The 22 T cell receptor beta chains below come from one sample, sequenced in a study of T cells in Graves' hyperthyroidism and ophthalmopathy. There were TCR beta CDR3 regions amplified from RNA transcripts. A set of HTBI primers served as the primers for a first-round RT-PCR of the TCR CDR3. TCRdb used MiXCR to reprocess the multiplex PCR reads, holding one entry per CDR3 protein. This table holds some 570,000 distinct CDR3 sequences, about a sixth found once. Sequencing was carried out using blood. The receptor set was obtained from a woman in her late teens or twenties with Graves' ophthalmopathy.

This clonotype was seen at least ten times. The chain uses TRBV2 and TRBJ1-1; the D is unclear. V lost 4 bases and J lost 0, with 12 bases in between. The CDR3 length is 15 residues. From germline, CDR1 is SNHLY and CDR2 FYNNEI. The DNA for the CDR3 is TGTGCCAGCAGTGGGCTCGGGAGGGTGAACACTGAAGCTTTCTTT. Amino acid sequence: CASSGLGRVNTEAFF. The whole variable domain, filled in from reference TRBV2 and TRBJ1-1, reads EPEVTQTPSHQVTQMGQEVILRCVPISNHLYFYWYRQILGQKVEFLVSFYNNEISEKSEIFDDQFSVERPDGSNFTLKIRSTKLEDSAMYFCASSGLGRVNTEAFFGQGTRLTVV.

This clonotype was seen only a few times. The rearrangement links TRBV15 to TRBJ2-7; D gene ambiguous. Between the trimmed V and J ends, which lost 9 bases and 0 bases, there was a span of 15 bases. Looked up from germline, CDR1 is LNHNV and CDR2 is YYDKDF (reference sequence). This CDR3 has 14 amino acids. The CDR3 nucleotides are TGTGCCACACCAAAGACCGGACGCTCCTACGAGCAGTACTTC. It is translated as CATPKTGRSYEQYF.

This clonotype was seen just once. The chain uses TRBV20-1 and TRBJ1-5; perhaps TRBD1 as D (5 bases). Germline CDR1 is DFQATT and CDR2 is SNEGSKA (reference sequence). This CDR3 is 15 amino acids long. V lost 3 bases and J lost 4, with 16 bases in between. The CDR3 region is CSASTSGTTNQPQHF. The DNA of the CDR3 is TGCAGTGCTAGCACTTCCGGGACCACTAATCAGCCCCAGCATTTT.

This sequence joins TRBV24-1 and TRBJ2-1; D gene unclear. Germline lookup yields CDR1 KGHDR and CDR2 SFDVKD. CDR3 length: 14 residues. V was cut by 0 bases and J by 4 bases, with 6 bases left in between. CDR3 DNA sequence: TGTGCCACCAGTGATTTGCAGACGTACAATGAGCAGTTCTTC. It specifies CATSDLQTYNEQFF.

This clonotype was seen a few times. The chain joins TRBV5-6 to TRBJ2-1; 10 bases align to TRBD2. V gave up 0 bases and J gave up 3 bases; unmatched junction bases: 3. Germline V gene data show CDR1 as SGHDT and CDR2 as YYEEEE. The CDR3 is made up of 16 amino acids. The CDR3 here is CASSLASGGHYNEQFF. The CDR3 DNA follows: TGTGCCAGCAGCTTGGCTAGCGGGGGACACTACAATGAGCAGTTCTTC. The whole variable domain, filled in from reference TRBV5-6 and TRBJ2-1, reads DAGVTQSPTHLIKTRGQQVTLRCSPKSGHDTVSWYQQALGQGPQFIFQYYEEEERQRGNFPDRFSGHQFPNYSSELNVNALLLGDSALYLCASSLASGGHYNEQFFGPGTRLTVL.

The rearrangement links TRBV5-1 to TRBJ2-7, with TRBD1 matching over 7 bases. CDR1 SGHRS and CDR2 YFSETQ come from the germline V gene. J was trimmed by 2 bases and V by 2 bases; bases with no gene match: 7. This CDR3 comprises 15 residues. The CDR3 sequence is CASSFRDSPPYEQYF. For the CDR3, the DNA is TGCGCCAGCAGCTTCCGGGACAGTCCCCCCTACGAGCAGTACTTC.

This clonotype was observed many times. The V and J genes are TRBV27 and TRBJ1-5; 11 bases align to TRBD1. This CDR3 contains 18 residues. With 1 base clipped from V and 4 bases from J, the junction kept 9 bases outside the gene matches. CDR1 and CDR2 from the germline V gene are MNHEY and SMNVEV (reference sequence). DNA for the CDR3: TGTGCCAGCAGTTTATGGACAGGGGGCCCCCTGGGTAATCAGCCCCAGCATTTT. Amino acid sequence: CASSLWTGGPLGNQPQHF.

This clonotype was detected a few times. The chain uses TRBV4-1 and TRBJ2-5; weak D call: TRBD2 (7 bases). V shed 2 bases and J shed 5 bases, with 18 bases lying between them. This CDR3 region has 16 residues. CDR1 and CDR2 from the germline V gene are MGHRA and YSYEKL. The CDR3: CASSQRGGPVGETQYF. The CDR3 DNA reads as TGCGCCAGCAGCCAAAGGGGGGGACCGGTGGGGGAGACCCAGTACTTC.

This clonotype was recorded many times. The chain employs TRBV30 and TRBJ2-7; D uncertain. Trimming left V 2 bases short and J 1 base short, with 12 bases between. The length of the CDR3 is 14 residues. The germline gives CDR1 GTSNPN, CDR2 SVGIG (reference sequence). DNA for the CDR3: TGTGCCTGGAGTCGTGGTCCGCAGTCCTACGAGCAGTACTTC. Translating gives CAWSRGPQSYEQYF.

Note on this clonotype: A much larger clonotype is one base distant, so this may be a read error. V usage is TRBV20-1 and J usage is TRBJ1-2; tentatively, D is TRBD1 (6 bases). V was trimmed by 1 base and J by 4 bases, leaving 13 bases between them. This CDR3 region has 14 residues. Per germline, CDR1 DFQATT and CDR2 SNEGSKA (reference sequence). CDR3 in amino acids: CSARGEQGSYGYTF. The CDR3 DNA follows: TGCAGTGCTAGAGGAGAACAGGGCTCCTATGGCTACACCTTC.

This clonotype has just one count. CDR3 DNA: TGTGCCAGCACCGATTGGGGGCGTGGTGACATTCAGTACTTC. Translating it yields CASTDWGRGDIQYF. The chain has TRBV6-1 and TRBJ2-4; D might be TRBD1 (6 bases). The germline V and J ends were trimmed by 7 bases and 8 bases, with 18 bases remaining between them. Germline V gives CDR1 MNHNS, CDR2 SASEGT. The CDR3 runs to 14 residues.

As concerns this clonotype: It may be a read error: a sequence one base away is much more abundant. The rearrangement joins TRBV6-9 to TRBJ1-6; 7 nucleotides line up with TRBD1. In germline, CDR1 is MNHGY, CDR2 SVAAGI. The CDR3 length is 15 residues. The CDR3 region is CASGYTNRGNSPLHF. Here the CDR3 DNA reads TGTGCCAGCGGTTACACAAACAGGGGAAATTCACCCCTCCACTTT.

The rearrangement joins TRBV20-1 to TRBJ2-5; unclear D gene. From germline, CDR1 is DFQATT and CDR2 SNEGSKA (reference sequence). This CDR3 spans 14 amino acids. The germline V and J ends were trimmed by 0 bases and 2 bases, with 10 bases remaining between them. Here the CDR3 DNA reads TGCAGTGCTAGAGATCCCCTGCGGCAAGAGACCCAGTACTTC. It encodes CSARDPLRQETQYF.

This clonotype was seen ten or more times. This chain uses TRBV19 with TRBJ2-7; 7 bases align to TRBD2. V gave up 1 base and J gave up 3 bases; unmatched junction bases: 6. The germline CDR1 and CDR2 sequences are LNHDA and SQIVND (reference sequence). This CDR3 region has 15 residues. The CDR3 nucleotides read TGTGCCAGTAGTATAGGCGGGTCGGGGGGCTACGAGCAGTACTTC. Translation gives CASSIGGSGGYEQYF.

The rearrangement uses TRBV15 and TRBJ2-1, with 7 nucleotides matching TRBD1. J gave up 6 bases and V 8 bases, and 10 bases lay outside the gene matches. Germline CDR1 LNHNV, CDR2 YYDKDF (reference sequence). The CDR3 runs to 14 residues. This CDR3 reads CATSERGDSNEQFF. The CDR3 DNA follows: TGTGCCACCTCCGAGAGAGGGGACAGCAATGAGCAGTTCTTC. The whole variable domain, remainder taken from reference TRBV15 and TRBJ2-1, is DAMVIQNPRYQVTQFGKPVTLSCSQTLNHNVMYWYQQKSSQAPKLLFHYYDKDFNNEADTPDNFQSRRPNTSFCFLDIRSPGLGDTAMYLCATSERGDSNEQFFGPGTRLTVL.

The V call is TRBV20-1, the J call TRBJ2-7; the D gene is possibly TRBD1 (6 bases). Trimming removed 7 bases from V and 4 bases from J, with 14 bases in between. The CDR3 sequence is 12 residues long. Germline CDR1 reads DFQATT; CDR2 reads SNEGSKA (reference sequence). The CDR3 spells CSGTARSYEQYF. CDR3 DNA: TGCAGTGGGACAGCCAGAAGTTACGAGCAGTACTTC.

This rearrangement joins TRBV4-3 to TRBJ2-1; weak D call: TRBD2 (6 bases). The V end was cut by 0 bases, the J end by 7 bases, with 19 bases between. The CDR3 loop spans 17 amino acids. Looked up from germline, CDR1 is LGHNA and CDR2 is YSLEER. The CDR3 sequence is CASSQDRLSGASNEQFF. For the CDR3, the DNA is TGCGCCAGCAGCCAAGATCGGCTCTCGGGAGCTTCAAATGAGCAGTTCTTC.

The chain recombines TRBV19 with TRBJ2-3; 7 bases are shared with TRBD1. Germline CDR1 is LNHDA and CDR2 is SQIVND (reference sequence). V lost 6 bases, J lost 5 bases, and 11 bases stayed unmatched. This CDR3 spans 15 amino acids. The CDR3 is CASRSAETGKDTQYF. CDR3 in DNA: TGTGCCAGTAGAAGTGCCGAGACAGGGAAAGATACGCAGTATTTT.

In this sample, this clonotype turned up many times. This rearrangement joins TRBV29-1 to TRBJ1-1, with a tentative D call TRBD1 (5 bases). V was trimmed by 7 bases and J by 1 base, leaving 13 bases between them. The length of the CDR3 is 13 residues. Germline V CDR1 and CDR2: SQVTM, ANQGSEA. The CDR3 loop is CSALGHWNTEAFF. CDR3 DNA: TGCAGCGCCCTCGGACATTGGAACACTGAAGCTTTCTTT.

This clonotype was seen at least ten times. This chain joins TRBV27 and TRBJ2-5; TRBD1 agrees at 7 bases. The CDR3 runs 17 residues. The germline gives CDR1 MNHEY, CDR2 SMNVEV (reference sequence). The trim removed 4 bases at V and 2 bases at J, leaving 13 bases unmatched. For the CDR3, the DNA is TGTGCCAGCAGTTCCTCAGGGGGTCGTATGTATCAAGAGACCCAGTACTTC. Translating it yields CASSSSGGRMYQETQYF.

This clonotype has a count of ten or more. The V call is TRBV28, the J call TRBJ1-1, with D possibly matching TRBD1 (6 bases). This CDR3 is 15 amino acids long. V was pared by 3 bases and J by 0 bases, with 11 bases between. Germline V gene lookup returns CDR1 MDHEN and CDR2 SYDVKM. CDR3 nucleotides: TGTGCCAGCAGTTTCCCAGGGGCCATGAACACTGAAGCTTTCTTT. Translating gives CASSFPGAMNTEAFF.

The sample holds many counts of this clonotype. The genes are TRBV19 and TRBJ1-1; tentatively, D is TRBD1 (6 bases). This CDR3 is built from 14 residues. Germline CDR1 and CDR2: LNHDA and SQIVND (reference sequence). The ends were cut back, 5 bases at V and 1 base at J, with 11 bases in the middle. CDR3 nucleotides: TGTGCCAGTAGTCCCGGGACATCGAACACTGAAGCTTTCTTT. It codes for CASSPGTSNTEAFF.